A single sample is the source of the 18 T cell receptor beta chains below, sequenced in a study of graft-versus-host responses after intestinal transplantation. Plates contained around 200,000 CFSE-labeled responder cells and around 200,000 irradiated, violet-dye-labeled stimulator cells. Here immunoSEQ multiplex PCR was the method, and the copy in TCRdb shows in-frame clones only, minus some. The data contain 10,000 to 15,000 clones, approximately 28% of them singletons. Sequencing was performed on alloreactive CD8+ T cells from a mixed lymphocyte reaction culture, taken before intestinal transplant. Subset reported: CFSE-low proliferating T cells sorted from approximately 6-day pre-transplant mixed lymphocyte reaction (GvH or HvG direction). The source of these receptors is a human patient who received an intestinal transplant.

In its sample, this clone was seen a few times. This rearrangement joins TRBV27 to TRBJ2-7, with D uncertain. Germline V gene data show CDR1 as MNHEY and CDR2 as SMNVEV (reference sequence). The V gene lost 3 bases and the J gene lost 3 bases, with 9 bases spanning the gap. This CDR3 has 13 residues. This CDR3 reads CASSFGSYYEQYF. For the CDR3, the DNA is TGTGCCAGCAGTTTTGGTTCTTACTACGAGCAGTACTTC.

The gene calls are TRBV4-1 and TRBJ1-2, with TRBD1 matching over 7 bases. V was clipped by 1 base and J by 9 bases; unmatched bases: 26. This CDR3 region has 20 residues. Per the germline V gene, CDR1 is MGHRA and CDR2 is YSYEKL. CDR3 in amino acids: CASSQVFQLRKGAFLGCYTF. CDR3 sequence (DNA): TGCGCCAGCAGCCAAGTATTTCAGTTACGGAAGGGGGCTTTTTTAGGGTGCTACACCTTC.

This rearrangement joins TRBV18 to TRBJ1-1; the D is unclear. The CDR3 loop spans 12 amino acids. Trimming stripped 6 bases from V and 1 base from J, with 6 bases between. Germline lookup yields CDR1 KGHSH and CDR2 LQKENI. The chain's CDR3 is CASSSRNTEAFF. For the CDR3, the DNA is TGTGCCAGCTCGTCCAGGAACACTGAAGCTTTCTTT.

This chain connects TRBV6-5 to TRBJ2-3; 8 nucleotides align to TRBD2. Looked up from germline, CDR1 is MNHEY and CDR2 is SVGAGI. V lost 0 bases to trimming and J lost 3 bases; unmatched junction nucleotides: 2. This CDR3 is 15 amino acids long. DNA for the CDR3: TGTGCCAGCAGTTACTCTCCGGGGGGGACAGATACGCAGTATTTT. Translating it yields CASSYSPGGTDTQYF.

This clone is termed medium-sized. This chain joins TRBV7-9 and TRBJ1-2; 7 nucleotides agree with TRBD1. The ends lost 2 bases at V and 6 bases at J; junction bases unmatched: 3. The CDR3 consists of 13 residues. Germline values: CDR1 SEHNR, CDR2 FQNEAQ (reference sequence). Here the CDR3 reads CASSLTGADGYTF. CDR3 nucleotides: TGTGCCAGCAGCTTAACAGGGGCTGATGGCTACACCTTC.

The rearrangement joins TRBV4-1 to TRBJ2-5; 8 bases agree with TRBD1. V lost 3 bases, J lost 0 bases, and 9 bases stayed unmatched. The V gene's germline CDR1 is MGHRA and CDR2 YSYEKL. CDR3 length: 17 residues. The CDR3 sequence is CASSQGRTGYDQETQYF. The CDR3 DNA reads as TGCGCCAGCAGCCAGGGTAGGACAGGGTACGACCAAGAGACCCAGTACTTC.

This chain uses TRBV19 with TRBJ1-1; no reliable D call. The CDR3 has 14 residues. With 3 bases removed from V and 0 bases from J, the gap between germline ends came to 8 bases. Looked up from germline, CDR1 is LNHDA and CDR2 is SQIVND (reference sequence). In DNA, the CDR3 is TGTGCCAGTAGTATTGGACGGCTGAACACTGAAGCTTTCTTT. Translation gives CASSIGRLNTEAFF.

The chain carries TRBV6-6 and TRBJ2-3; D tentatively fits TRBD1 or TRBD2 (5 bases each). V was pared by 8 bases and J by 4 bases, with 22 bases between. This CDR3 region has 16 residues. Per germline, CDR1 MNHNY and CDR2 SVGAGI (reference sequence). CDR3 coding DNA: TGTGCCAGCGCTCTAGCCGGGGACCCCCCCCCAGATACGCAGTATTTT. Its translation is CASALAGDPPPDTQYF.

The chain joins TRBV10-3 to TRBJ1-2; 10 bases match TRBD1. V trimming: 3 bases; J trimming: 2 bases; junction bases outside the gene matches: 9. CDR1 and CDR2 from the germline V gene are ENHRY and SYGVKD. CDR3 length: 17 residues. The CDR3 region has the DNA TGTGCCATCAGTGACTGGGACAGGGGCTATTTGAACTATGGCTACACCTTC. Protein product: CAISDWDRGYLNYGYTF.

The CDR3 DNA is TGTGCCAGCCTTGTGACAGGGTATGGCTACGAGCAGTACTTC. Translated, it gives CASLVTGYGYEQYF. The chain uses TRBV28 and TRBJ2-5; 7 bases fit TRBD1. The J call may not be correct, given that the DNA end is closer to TRBJ2-7. The germline CDR1 and CDR2 sequences are MDHEN and SYDVKM. The CDR3 sequence is 14 residues long.

This clone was observed a few times. The genes are TRBV28 and TRBJ2-1, with D possibly TRBD1 on 7 matching bases. Germline V gives CDR1 MDHEN, CDR2 SYDVKM. There are 15 residues in the CDR3. Trimming left V 4 bases short and J 4 bases short, with 14 bases between. The CDR3 protein is CASSSGGSGYNEQFF. The CDR3 DNA is TGTGCCAGCAGTTCAGGGGGGAGTGGATACAATGAGCAGTTCTTC.

This clone is judged medium-sized (0.01 to 0.1%). The chain couples TRBV7-9 to TRBJ1-2; D gene ambiguous. The length of the CDR3 is 13 residues. V dropped 5 bases and J dropped 2 bases, with 9 bases sitting between them. Germline CDR1 is SEHNR and CDR2 is FQNEAQ (reference sequence). DNA of the CDR3: TGTGCCAGCAGCCCGGTGGGCAACTATGGCTACACCTTC. Its translation is CASSPVGNYGYTF.

The V gene is TRBV21-1, the J gene TRBJ2-3; TRBD2, the table's D call, lacks a check against the DNA. TRBV21-1 is flagged as a pseudogene. The CDR3 contains 16 residues. CDR3 amino acids: CASSLLAEGGADTQYF. The CDR3 DNA follows: TGTGCCAGCAGCCTTTTGGCGGAGGGTGGCGCAGATACGCAGTATTTT.

In this sample, this clone turned up a few times. This chain joins TRBV6-5 and TRBJ2-5; 7 bases line up with TRBD1. In germline, CDR1 is MNHEY, CDR2 SVGAGI. The length of the CDR3 is 14 residues. The V gene end was trimmed by 2 bases and the J gene end by 2 bases; junction bases not matched to a gene: 2. The CDR3 is CASSYRQGQETQYF. The CDR3 region has the DNA TGTGCCAGCAGTTACCGACAGGGACAAGAGACCCAGTACTTC.

In its sample, this clone was seen a few times. The chain is built from TRBV19 and TRBJ2-1; no definite D call. Germline V CDR1 and CDR2: LNHDA, SQIVND (reference sequence). The CDR3 is 12 amino acids. Trimming took off 2 bases at V and 6 bases at J, with 5 bases between the two ends. CDR3 nucleotides: TGTGCCAGTAGTATATCGCCCAATGAGCAGTTCTTC. This gives the protein CASSISPNEQFF.

This clone was found a few times. The J gene is TRBJ2-3, the V gene TRBV2, with TRBD2 identical over 10 bases. The J segment lost 0 bases and the V segment lost 5 bases, leaving 5 bases of the junction unmatched. This CDR3 region has 16 residues. CDR1 is SNHLY, CDR2 FYNNEI, per germline. The CDR3 region is CASSLERGGSTDTQYF. Here the CDR3 DNA reads TGTGCCAGCAGTCTCGAGCGGGGGGGTAGCACAGATACGCAGTATTTT.

This rearrangement joins TRBV6-6 to TRBJ1-2; TRBD1 is a possible D gene (5 bases). The V end was cut by 4 bases, the J end by 8 bases, with 17 bases between. This CDR3 contains 14 residues. CDR1 is MNHNY, CDR2 SVGAGI, per germline (reference sequence). This CDR3 is CASSWQGLGWGYTF. The CDR3 coding sequence is TGTGCCAGCAGTTGGCAGGGTTTGGGTTGGGGCTACACCTTC.

This clone rates as medium-sized. CDR3 sequence (DNA): TGTGCCAGCAGTAACCTGGGGGCCGGCTATGGCTACACCTTC. This codes for CASSNLGAGYGYTF. This chain joins TRBV6-1 and TRBJ1-2, with D tentatively TRBD1 (6 bases). The CDR3 is 14 amino acids. CDR1 and CDR2 from the germline V gene are MNHNS and SASEGT. The ends were cut back, 5 bases at V and 4 bases at J, with 14 bases in the middle.